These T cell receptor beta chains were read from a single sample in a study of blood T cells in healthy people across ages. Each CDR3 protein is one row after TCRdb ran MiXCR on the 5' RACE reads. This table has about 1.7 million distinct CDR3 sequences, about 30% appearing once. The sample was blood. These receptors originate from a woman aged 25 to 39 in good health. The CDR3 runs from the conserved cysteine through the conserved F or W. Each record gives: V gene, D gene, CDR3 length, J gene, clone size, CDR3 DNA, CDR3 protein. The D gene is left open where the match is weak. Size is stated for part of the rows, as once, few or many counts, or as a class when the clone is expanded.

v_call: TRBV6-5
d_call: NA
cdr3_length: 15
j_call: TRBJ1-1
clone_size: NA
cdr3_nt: TGTGCCAGCAGTGAGACGGACCGTTCGAACACTGAAGCTTTCTTT
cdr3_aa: CASSETDRSNTEAFF

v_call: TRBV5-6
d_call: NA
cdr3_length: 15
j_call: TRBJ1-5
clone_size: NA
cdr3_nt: TGTGCCAGCAGCTTGTACAGAACCGGCAATCAGCCCCAGCATTTT
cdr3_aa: CASSLYRTGNQPQHF

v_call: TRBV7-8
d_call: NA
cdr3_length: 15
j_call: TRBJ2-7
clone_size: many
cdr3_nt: TGTGCCAGCAGCTTTGCCGGGCAGGGGGGCTACGAGCAGTACTTC
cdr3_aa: CASSFAGQGGYEQYF

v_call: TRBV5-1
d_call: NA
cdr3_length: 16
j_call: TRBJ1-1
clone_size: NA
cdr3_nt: TGCGCCAGCAGCTTCAGGCGAGGAGGGATGAACACTGAAGCTTTCTTT
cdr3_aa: CASSFRRGGMNTEAFF

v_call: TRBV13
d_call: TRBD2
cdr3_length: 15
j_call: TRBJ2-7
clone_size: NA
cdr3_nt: TGTGCCAGCAGCCCCGGACTAGCGCAAGAATACGAGCAGTACTTC
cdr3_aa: CASSPGLAQEYEQYF

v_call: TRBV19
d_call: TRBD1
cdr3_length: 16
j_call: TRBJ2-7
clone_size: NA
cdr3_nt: TGTGCCAGTAGTATTTCCGGGACAGGGGTATCCTACGAGCAGTACTTC
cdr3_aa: CASSISGTGVSYEQYF

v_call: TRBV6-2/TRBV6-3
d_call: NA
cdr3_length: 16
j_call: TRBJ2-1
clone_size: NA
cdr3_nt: TGTGCCAGCAGTCCGGACTCGCTTGGCTCCTACAATGAGCAGTTCTTC
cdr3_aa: CASSPDSLGSYNEQFF

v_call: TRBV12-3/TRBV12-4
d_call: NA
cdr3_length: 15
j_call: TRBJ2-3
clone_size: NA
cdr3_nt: TGTGCCAGCAGTTTACAGGACATTAGCACAGATGCGCAGTATTTT
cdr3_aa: CASSLQDISTDAQYF

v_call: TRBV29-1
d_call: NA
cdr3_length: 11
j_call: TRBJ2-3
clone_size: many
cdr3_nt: TGCAGCGACGGACCCACAGATACGCAGTATTTT
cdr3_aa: CSDGPTDTQYF

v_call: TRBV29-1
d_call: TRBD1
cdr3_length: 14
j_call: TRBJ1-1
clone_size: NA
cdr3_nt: TGCAGCGCGGGGGACAGGGGAAGGGACACTGAAGCTTTCTTT
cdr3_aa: CSAGDRGRDTEAFF

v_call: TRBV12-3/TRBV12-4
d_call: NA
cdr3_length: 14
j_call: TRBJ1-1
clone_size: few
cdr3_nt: TGTGCCAGCAGTTTAGCGCTGGCGAACACTGAAGCTTTCTTT
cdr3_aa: CASSLALANTEAFF

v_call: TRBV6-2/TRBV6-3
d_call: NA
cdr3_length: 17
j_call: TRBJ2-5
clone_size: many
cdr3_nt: TGTGCCAGCAGTTACTCGAAACTTGCGCGGGGACAAGAGACCCAGTACTTC
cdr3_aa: CASSYSKLARGQETQYF

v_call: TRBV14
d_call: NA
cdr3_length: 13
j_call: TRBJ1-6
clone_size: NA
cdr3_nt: TGTGCCAGCAGCCAAGGCCTCATTTCACCCCTCCACTTT
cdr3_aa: CASSQGLISPLHF

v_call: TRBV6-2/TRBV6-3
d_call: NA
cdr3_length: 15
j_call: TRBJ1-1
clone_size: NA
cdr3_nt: TGTGCCAGCAGTTACTCCATGGACAGTGAGTCTGAAGCTTTCTTT
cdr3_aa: CASSYSMDSESEAFF

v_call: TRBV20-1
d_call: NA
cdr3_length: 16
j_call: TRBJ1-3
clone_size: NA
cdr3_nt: TGCAGTGCTAGAGATCTCGGGGCAGGGTCTGGAAACACCATATATTTT
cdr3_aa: CSARDLGAGSGNTIYF

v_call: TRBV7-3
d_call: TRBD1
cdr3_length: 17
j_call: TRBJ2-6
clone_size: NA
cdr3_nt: TGTGCCAGCAGCCCCCGAGACAGGGTCTCTGGGGCCAACGTCCTGACTTTC
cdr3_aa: CASSPRDRVSGANVLTF

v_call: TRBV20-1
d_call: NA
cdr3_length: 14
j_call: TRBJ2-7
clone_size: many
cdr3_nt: TGCAGTGCTAGCCTCCCGGGAGCGCCTTTTGAGCAGTACTTC
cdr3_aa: CSASLPGAPFEQYF

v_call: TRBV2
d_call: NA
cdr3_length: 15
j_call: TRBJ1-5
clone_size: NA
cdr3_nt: TGTTCCAGCACCGGGGGACCCTATAGCAATCAGCCCCAGCATTTT
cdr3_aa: CSSTGGPYSNQPQHF

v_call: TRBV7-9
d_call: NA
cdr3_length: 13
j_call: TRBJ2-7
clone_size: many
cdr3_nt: TGTGCCAGCAGCTCCGACAGGCACTACGAGCAGTACTTC
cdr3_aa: CASSSDRHYEQYF

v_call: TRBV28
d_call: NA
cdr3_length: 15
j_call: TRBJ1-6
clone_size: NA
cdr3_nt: TGTGCCAGCCGGACGGACACGCTCTATAATTCACCCCTCCACTTT
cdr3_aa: CASRTDTLYNSPLHF

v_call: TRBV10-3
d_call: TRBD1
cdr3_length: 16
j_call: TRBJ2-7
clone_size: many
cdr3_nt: TGTGCCATCAGTGTGGGACAGGGGGGAGTTAGGGACGAGCAGTACTTC
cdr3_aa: CAISVGQGGVRDEQYF

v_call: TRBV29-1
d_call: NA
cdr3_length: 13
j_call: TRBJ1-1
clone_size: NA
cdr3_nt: TGCAGCGCCCGGGACGTATTGAGCACTGAAGCTTTCTTT
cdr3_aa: CSARDVLSTEAFF

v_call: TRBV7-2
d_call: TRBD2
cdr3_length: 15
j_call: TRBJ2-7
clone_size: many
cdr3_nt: TGTGCCAGCAGCTTAGTGGGAGGGACCCCTTACGAGCAGTACTTC
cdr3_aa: CASSLVGGTPYEQYF

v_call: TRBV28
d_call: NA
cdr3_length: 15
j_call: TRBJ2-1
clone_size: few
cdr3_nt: TGTGCCAGCAGAGGTCAGGGGATCTTGCCCAATGAGCAGTTCTTC
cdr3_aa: CASRGQGILPNEQFF

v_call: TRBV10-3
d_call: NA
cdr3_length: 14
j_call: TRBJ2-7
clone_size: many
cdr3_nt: TGTGCCATCATGGCACCAGAGGGCTCCTACGAGCAGTACTTC
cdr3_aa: CAIMAPEGSYEQYF

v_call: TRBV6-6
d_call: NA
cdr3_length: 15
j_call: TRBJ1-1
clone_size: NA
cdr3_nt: TGTGCCAGCAGCCCCTCCCCACAGGCGAACACTGAAGCTTTCTTT
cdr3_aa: CASSPSPQANTEAFF

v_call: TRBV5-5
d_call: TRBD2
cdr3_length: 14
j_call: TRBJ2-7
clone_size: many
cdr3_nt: TGTGCCAGCAGCGGGACTAGCGGGAAATACGAGCAGTACTTC
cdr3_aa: CASSGTSGKYEQYF

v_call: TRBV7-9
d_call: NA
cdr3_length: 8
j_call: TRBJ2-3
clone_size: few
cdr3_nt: TGTGCCAGCAGCTCACAGTATTTT
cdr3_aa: CASSSQYF

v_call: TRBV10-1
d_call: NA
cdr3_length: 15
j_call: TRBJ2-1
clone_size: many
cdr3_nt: TGCGCCAGCAAATCCTGGGGGGCTAGCAACAATGAGCAGTTCTTC
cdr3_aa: CASKSWGASNNEQFF

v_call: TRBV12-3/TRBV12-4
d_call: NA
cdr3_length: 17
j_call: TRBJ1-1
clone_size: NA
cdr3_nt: TGTGCCAGCACCCCGACCGGGGCGGAGTCCCCGAGGACTGAAGCTTTCTTT
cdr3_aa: CASTPTGAESPRTEAFF

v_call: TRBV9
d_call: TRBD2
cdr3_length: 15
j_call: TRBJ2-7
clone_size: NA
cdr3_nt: TGTGCCAGCAGCGAACGACTAGCGGGGCGGGACGAGCAGTACTTC
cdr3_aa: CASSERLAGRDEQYF

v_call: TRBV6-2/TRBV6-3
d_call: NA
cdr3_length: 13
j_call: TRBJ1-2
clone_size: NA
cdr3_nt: TGTGCCAGCAGACCGGACTCGAACTATGGCTACACCTTC
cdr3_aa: CASRPDSNYGYTF